This record covers a single T cell receptor (beta chain). This entry is derived from a study of PD-1 blockade in classical Hodgkin lymphoma. About the study: Intravenous nivolumab at 3 mg/kg was given to patients every 2 weeks.

Every patient was affected by relapse after autologous stem cell transplantation, while exposure to brentuximab vedotin was not uniform. The protocol was immunoSEQ multiplex PCR, while the TCRdb copy is restricted to in-frame clones and leaves out a portion. The data contain tens of thousands of clones, 71% of them seen just once; the ten biggest clones take up about 15%. The CDR3 runs to 14 residues. The ends were cut back, 5 bases at V and 4 bases at J, with 14 bases in the middle. The germline V gene encodes CDR1 LNHDA and CDR2 SQIVND (reference sequence). This receptor was obtained from a human donor with classical Hodgkin lymphoma. Source: peripheral blood mononuclear cells (PBMCs), taken at baseline. V usage is TRBV19 and J usage is TRBJ1-2, with D perhaps TRBD1 (6 bases). CDR3 coding DNA: TGTGCCAGTAGTCCCGGCGGGGGCTCCTATGGCTACACCTTC. This codes for CASSPGGGSYGYTF.